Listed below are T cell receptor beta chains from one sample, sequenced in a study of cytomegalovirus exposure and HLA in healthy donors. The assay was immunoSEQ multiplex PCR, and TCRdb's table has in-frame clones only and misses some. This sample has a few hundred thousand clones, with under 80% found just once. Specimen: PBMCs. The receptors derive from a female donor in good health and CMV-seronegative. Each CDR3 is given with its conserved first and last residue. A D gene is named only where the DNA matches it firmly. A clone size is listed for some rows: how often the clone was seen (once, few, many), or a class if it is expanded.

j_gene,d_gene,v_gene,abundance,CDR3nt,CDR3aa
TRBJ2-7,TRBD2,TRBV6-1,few,TGTGCCAGCAGTGAAGAACTAGCGATCTACGAGCAGTACTTC,CASSEELAIYEQYF
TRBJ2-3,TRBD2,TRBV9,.,TGTGCCAGCACCCCTAGTCTAGCGGGAGGCGATACGCAGTATTTT,CASTPSLAGGDTQYF
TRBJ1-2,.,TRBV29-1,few,TGCAGCGTTGAAGATCGAGGTCGAAGTTCTAACTATGGCTACACCTTC,CSVEDRGRSSNYGYTF
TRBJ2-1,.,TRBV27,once,TGTGCCAGCAGTTTATTTTCTGGAGGGCCCAACAATGAGCAGTTCTTC,CASSLFSGGPNNEQFF
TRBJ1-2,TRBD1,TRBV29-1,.,TGCAGCGCCCCTTTTACAGGGGGACCCTTCTATGGCTACACCTTC,CSAPFTGGPFYGYTF
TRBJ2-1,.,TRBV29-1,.,TGCAGCGTTGAATCGGGACAACAGTTCTTC,CSVESGQQFF
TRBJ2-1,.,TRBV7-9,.,TGTGCCAGCAGCCATACGGGATCCATGCGGAATGAGCAGTTCTTC,CASSHTGSMRNEQFF
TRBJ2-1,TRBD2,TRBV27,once,TGTGCCAGCTGGGGACTAGCGGGAGTGGGTGAGCAGTTCTTC,CASWGLAGVGEQFF
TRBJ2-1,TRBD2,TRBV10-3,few,TGTGCCACCGGGACTAGCGATCAGAATGAGCAGTTCTTC,CATGTSDQNEQFF
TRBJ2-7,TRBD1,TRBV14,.,TGTGCCAGCAGGTCAGGGGGCAGCGCCTACGAGCAGTACTTC,CASRSGGSAYEQYF
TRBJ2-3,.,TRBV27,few,TGTGCCAGCAGTCCGCGGAGTGGCGGAAAAGGCACAGATACGCAGTATTTT,CASSPRSGGKGTDTQYF
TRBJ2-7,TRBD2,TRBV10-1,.,TGCGCCAGCAGCCGACTAGCGGGAGTGAGCGAGCAGTACTTC,CASSRLAGVSEQYF
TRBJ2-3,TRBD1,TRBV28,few,TGTGTCGTACCACCTCCGGGACAGGGGACAGATACGCAGTATTTT,CVVPPPGQGTDTQYF
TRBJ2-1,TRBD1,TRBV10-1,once,TGCGCCAGCAGTCGGACAGGGAATGGTAATGAGCAGTTCTTC,CASSRTGNGNEQFF
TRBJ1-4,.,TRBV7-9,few,TGTGCCAGCAGCTTAAACGGGAATGAAAAACTGTTTTTT,CASSLNGNEKLFF
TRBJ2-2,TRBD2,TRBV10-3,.,TGTGCCATCAGTGTCACTAGCGGGAGTACCGGGGAGCTGTTTTTT,CAISVTSGSTGELFF
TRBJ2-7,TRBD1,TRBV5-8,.,TGTGCCAGCAGTTGGACAGGGAACTTC,CASSWTGNF